A single sample gave rise to the 19 T cell receptor beta chains below, sequenced in a study of cytotoxic CD8 clonotypes in ibrutinib-treated CLL. Clones were sequenced by immunoSEQ multiplex PCR, and TCRdb holds only the in-frame ones, with some missing. The sample carries a few hundred thousand clones, roughly 71% recorded once. This material consisted of PBMCs, taken after 36 months of ibrutinib treatment. These receptors were obtained from a human donor with chronic lymphocytic leukemia.

V usage is TRBV15 and J usage is TRBJ1-2; possibly TRBD1 for D (5 bases). Germline assignment: CDR1 LNHNV and CDR2 YYDKDF (reference sequence). Trimming cost V 1 base and J 1 base, with 10 bases left between them. The CDR3 is made up of 15 amino acids. CDR3 in amino acids: CATSRAGSRNYGYTF. The DNA of the CDR3 is TGTGCCACCAGCAGAGCAGGGAGCCGTAACTATGGCTACACCTTC.

This clone has a handful of counts. This chain uses TRBV10-1 with TRBJ2-3; tentatively, D is TRBD2 (7 bases). V lost 4 bases and J lost 5, with 19 bases in between. CDR3 length: 16 amino acids. Germline CDR1 WNHNN, CDR2 SYGVQD (reference sequence). CDR3 nucleotide sequence: TGCGCCAGCAGTGCCGGGGGCCGAGGGGAGGGAGATACGCAGTATTTT. Translated: CASSAGGRGEGDTQYF.

This rearrangement joins TRBV29-1 to TRBJ1-3, with D hard to call. The germline CDR1 and CDR2 sequences are SQVTM and ANQGSEA. This CDR3 comprises 15 residues. Trimming removed 4 bases at V and 0 bases at J, with 13 bases between. CDR3 nucleotide sequence: TGCAGCGTTGTAGGTGGTAAGAGCTCTGGAAACACCATATATTTT. Translated: CSVVGGKSSGNTIYF. Full variable domain (outside the CDR3, taken from reference TRBV29-1 and TRBJ1-3): SAVISQKPSRDICQRGTSLTIQCQVDSQVTMMFWYRQQPGQSLTLIATANQGSEATYESGFVIDKFPISRPNLTFSTLTVSNMSPEDSSIYLCSVVGGKSSGNTIYFGEGSWLTVV.

The V gene is TRBV4-3, the J gene TRBJ2-7; the D gene is possibly TRBD2 (6 bases). Trimming took off 4 bases at V and 6 bases at J, with 16 bases between the two ends. CDR3 length: 14 residues. The germline CDR1 and CDR2 sequences are LGHNA and YSLEER. The CDR3 spells CASSPVAGRGEQYF. DNA of the CDR3: TGCGCCAGCAGCCCCGTTGCGGGAAGGGGCGAGCAGTACTTC.

In its sample, this clone was seen a few times. V is TRBV5-4 and J is TRBJ2-5; D is unclear. Germline V gene lookup returns CDR1 SGHNT and CDR2 YYREEE (reference sequence). This CDR3 spans 14 amino acids. With 2 bases removed from V and 1 base from J, the gap between germline ends came to 9 bases. CDR3 loop: CASSFRRTQETQYF. The CDR3 DNA is TGTGCCAGCAGCTTTAGAAGGACCCAAGAGACCCAGTACTTC.

On this clone: The junction shows a germline mismatch at one end, possibly a read error. CDR3 loop: CASRLAGGILYEQYF. The CDR3 DNA sequence: TGCGCCAGCAGGTTGGCAGGGGGTATTCTCTACGAGCAGTACTTC. The chain is built from TRBV5-1 and TRBJ2-7, with 7 bases lining up with TRBD1. The V gene's germline CDR1 is SGHRS and CDR2 YFSETQ. CDR3 size: 15 residues.

This clone was detected once. V gene TRBV5-1 combines with J gene TRBJ2-1; 8 bases agree with TRBD1. This CDR3 has 15 residues. CDR1 is SGHRS and CDR2 is YFSETQ in the germline V gene. The trim removed 4 bases at V and 8 bases at J, leaving 11 bases unmatched. CDR3 protein: CASSPGTGEGDEQFF. Here the CDR3 DNA reads TGCGCCAGCAGCCCCGGGACAGGCGAGGGGGATGAGCAGTTCTTC. The full variable domain, completed using reference TRBV5-1 and TRBJ2-1, is KAGVTQTPRYLIKTRGQQVTLSCSPISGHRSVSWYQQTPGQGLQFLFEYFSETQRNKGNFPGRFSGRQFSNSRSEMNVSTLELGDSALYLCASSPGTGEGDEQFFGPGTRLTVL.

This chain joins TRBV29-1 and TRBJ2-7; D gene uncertain. From germline, CDR1 is SQVTM and CDR2 ANQGSEA. V was pared by 6 bases and J by 2 bases, with 14 bases between. The CDR3 covers 13 residues. CDR3 coding DNA: TGCAGCGTCCTGGCGGCTTTGCCCTACGAGCAGTACTTC. Translating gives CSVLAALPYEQYF.

This chain links TRBV9 with TRBJ1-4, with 8 bases identical to TRBD1. Germline V CDR1 and CDR2: SGDLS, YYNGEE. This CDR3 comprises 15 residues. V shed 2 bases and J 11 bases; nucleotides not matched to a gene: 11. The CDR3: CASSVRSGGIEKLFF. The CDR3 region has the DNA TGTGCCAGCAGCGTGCGGTCAGGGGGCATCGAGAAACTGTTTTTT.

The rearrangement uses TRBV18 and TRBJ2-5; weak D call: TRBD2 (6 bases). The V and J ends lost 0 bases and 0 bases respectively, with 8 bases between them. The length of the CDR3 is 15 residues. Germline-derived CDR1 and CDR2 are KGHSH and LQKENI. As DNA, the CDR3 is TGTGCCAGCTCACCACCCGGGACTCACCAAGAGACCCAGTACTTC. Translation gives CASSPPGTHQETQYF.

This clone was counted between two and nine times. The chain uses TRBV11-2 and TRBJ2-3; 10 bases are a match to TRBD2. The germline V gene has CDR1 SGHAT and CDR2 FQNNGV. The CDR3 sequence is 16 residues long. With V trimmed by 6 bases and J by 2 bases, 8 bases remained unmatched. The CDR3 nucleotides read TGTGCCAGCAGTCTAAGCGGGAGGGCGTTCACAGATACGCAGTATTTT. Translating gives CASSLSGRAFTDTQYF.

V usage is TRBV7-2 and J usage is TRBJ2-7, with no clear D. The CDR3 is 15 amino acids. Trimming shortened V by 6 bases and J by 2 bases, and 17 bases separated the two germline ends. In germline, CDR1 is SGHTA, CDR2 FQGNSA. The CDR3 DNA reads TGTGCCAGCAGGCCGCCCTGGCTGGGGACCTACGAGCAGTACTTC. Translated: CASRPPWLGTYEQYF.

This clone was counted a single time. This chain links TRBV19 with TRBJ2-7; D possibly corresponds to TRBD1 (5 bases). The CDR3 is 12 residues long. Germline values: CDR1 LNHDA, CDR2 SQIVND (reference sequence). V lost 8 bases and J 2 bases, leaving 10 bases between the germline ends. CDR3 protein: CASLGQTYEQYF. The CDR3 bases are TGTGCCAGTCTGGGGCAGACCTACGAGCAGTACTTC.

Remarks on this clone: Other DNA sequences of this sample code for an identical CDR3. The rearrangement links TRBV20-1 to TRBJ1-2; D is possibly TRBD1 (5 bases). V lost 3 bases and J 6 bases, leaving 8 bases between the germline ends. The CDR3 covers 11 residues. The germline V gene encodes CDR1 DFQATT and CDR2 SNEGSKA (reference sequence). The CDR3 reads CSARDIDGYTF. In nucleotides, the CDR3 is TGCAGTGCTAGGGACATTGATGGCTACACCTTC.

The chain employs TRBV28 and TRBJ2-2; 8 bases align to TRBD2. The CDR3 runs 14 residues. Germline loops: CDR1 MDHEN, CDR2 SYDVKM. Trimming cost V 7 bases and J 3 bases; bases outside gene matches: 4. The CDR3 here is CASTPGGYTGELFF. The CDR3 region has the DNA TGTGCCAGCACCCCGGGGGGGTACACCGGGGAGCTGTTTTTT.

This rearrangement joins TRBV15 to TRBJ1-6, with TRBD1 matching over 7 bases. CDR3 size: 15 residues. Germline lookup yields CDR1 LNHNV and CDR2 YYDKDF (reference sequence). The junction had 6 bases not matched to a gene; V was cut back by 1 base and J by 9 bases. This chain's CDR3 is CATSRGLQGGSPLHF. CDR3 sequence (DNA): TGTGCCACCAGCAGAGGGTTGCAGGGGGGTTCACCCCTCCACTTT.

The V call is TRBV7-2, the J call TRBJ2-7; 9 bases are shared with TRBD2. V trimming: 0 bases; J trimming: 5 bases; junction bases outside the gene matches: 2. The germline gives CDR1 SGHTA, CDR2 FQGNSA. The CDR3 runs to 14 residues. CDR3 protein: CASSLARLADEQYF. The CDR3 bases are TGTGCCAGCAGCTTAGCGCGACTAGCGGACGAGCAGTACTTC.

This chain links TRBV15 with TRBJ1-4; no definite D call. The CDR3 consists of 17 residues. With 3 bases removed from V and 0 bases from J, the gap between germline ends came to 14 bases. CDR1 and CDR2 from the germline V gene are LNHNV and YYDKDF (reference sequence). The CDR3 reads CATSRPEDPTTNEKLFF. The CDR3 bases are TGTGCCACCAGCAGGCCAGAGGACCCTACAACTAATGAAAAACTGTTTTTT.

This clone was detected a few times. V and J are TRBV7-3 and TRBJ1-2, with a weak D call TRBD1 (6 bases). V lost 2 bases, J lost 8 bases, and 12 bases lay in between. From germline, CDR1 is SGHTA and CDR2 FQGTGA. The CDR3 has 13 residues. The DNA of the CDR3 is TGTGCCAGCAGCTTAGGGGCAGGGGAAGGCTACACCTTC. The encoded protein is CASSLGAGEGYTF. Full variable domain (outside the CDR3, taken from reference TRBV7-3 and TRBJ1-2): GAGVSQTPSNKVTEKGKYVELRCDPISGHTALYWYRQSLGQGPEFLIYFQGTGAADDSGLPNDRFFAVRPEGSVSTLKIQRTERGDSAVYLCASSLGAGEGYTFGSGTRLTVV.